This T cell receptor beta chain was obtained from a study of cytomegalovirus exposure and HLA in healthy donors. Overall study findings and caveats: Among immune exposure information, only CMV serostatus was available. The study flagged some 170 TCR beta chains as cytomegalovirus-associated.

Healthy bone marrow donors made up the donor group. About this clone: Its target is not known.

Per the germline V gene, CDR1 is GTSNPN and CDR2 is SVGIG (reference sequence). Trimming cost V 7 bases and J 4 bases; bases outside gene matches: 8. This CDR3 contains 14 residues. The PCR was carried out with 60 Vbeta primers and 13 Jbeta primers. TCRdb keeps only in-frame clones here, not all; method: immunoSEQ multiplex PCR. Across more than 40,000 clones, the top ten clones capture about 2.5% of the sample. The source material was PBMCs. This chain links TRBV30 with TRBJ2-1; 9 bases fit TRBD1. The source of this sequence is a female donor in good health and CMV-seronegative. For the CDR3, the DNA is TGTGCCTTTACCCCGGGACAGGGATACAATGAGCAGTTCTTC. Translating it yields CAFTPGQGYNEQFF.